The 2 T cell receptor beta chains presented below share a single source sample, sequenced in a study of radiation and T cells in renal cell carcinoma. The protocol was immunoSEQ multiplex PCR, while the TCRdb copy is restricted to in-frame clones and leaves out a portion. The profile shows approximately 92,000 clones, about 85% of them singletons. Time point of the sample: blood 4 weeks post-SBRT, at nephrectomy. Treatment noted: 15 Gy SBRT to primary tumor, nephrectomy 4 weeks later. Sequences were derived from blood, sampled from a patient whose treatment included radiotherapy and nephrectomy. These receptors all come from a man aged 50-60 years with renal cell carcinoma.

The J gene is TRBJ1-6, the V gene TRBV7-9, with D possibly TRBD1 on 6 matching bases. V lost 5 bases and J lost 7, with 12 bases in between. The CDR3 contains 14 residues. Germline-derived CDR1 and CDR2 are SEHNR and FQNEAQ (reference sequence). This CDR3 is CASSPTGLNSPLHF. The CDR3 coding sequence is TGTGCCAGCAGCCCTACAGGGCTCAATTCACCCCTCCACTTT.

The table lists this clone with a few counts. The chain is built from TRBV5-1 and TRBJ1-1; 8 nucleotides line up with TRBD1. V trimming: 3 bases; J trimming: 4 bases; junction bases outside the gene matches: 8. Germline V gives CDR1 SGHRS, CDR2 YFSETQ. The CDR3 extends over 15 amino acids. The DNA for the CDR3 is TGCGCCAGCAGCTCCACGGACAGGGAGGGCACTGAAGCTTTCTTT. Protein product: CASSSTDREGTEAFF.